This T cell receptor (beta chain) was found in a study of T cell responses to AZD1222 COVID-19 vaccine. Study-level results: Most donors were white British and more were female, and clonal diversity was possibly underestimated.

With 3 bases removed from V and 1 base from J, the gap between germline ends came to 15 bases. Germline V gene data show CDR1 as SGHAT and CDR2 as FQNNGV. There are 16 residues in the CDR3. The assay was immunoSEQ multiplex PCR, and TCRdb's table has in-frame clones only and misses some. This table holds 210,000 or so clones, about 93% found once. About this clone itself: The antigen is unknown.

The receptor's source is an adult in good health. The sample here was peripheral blood, taken on day 0 of MenACWY control vaccination. This chain connects TRBV11-2 to TRBJ1-1; possible D gene TRBD1, 5 bases. CDR3 DNA: TGTGCCAGCAGCTTTGCCCGGGGACGAACGAACACTGAAGCTTTCTTT. Its translation is CASSFARGRTNTEAFF.